This record concerns one T cell receptor beta chain sequence. Measured with immunoSEQ multiplex PCR; TCRdb has only the in-frame clones, and not every one. This table holds approximately 150,000 clones, around 79% found once. Across roughly 25 US areas, participants ranged in age from roughly 18 to 95 years. This specimen comes from a study of blood T cell repertoires in COVID-19. About the study: Acute-phase and convalescent COVID-19 samples originated in the United States, Italy and Spain.

In germline, CDR1 is LNHDA, CDR2 SQIVND (reference sequence). Trimming removed 4 bases from V and 2 bases from J, with 12 bases in between. There are 14 residues in the CDR3. The source is a woman in her seventies in a cohort exposed to, infected with or recovered from COVID-19 (not recorded which). The specimen sequenced was PBMCs or T cells enriched from blood (not recorded which). The chain employs TRBV19 and TRBJ2-7; D is possibly TRBD1 (5 bases). CDR3 sequence (DNA): TGTGCCAGTAGTAGGACAAGTTACGCCTACGAGCAGTACTTC. Residues: CASSRTSYAYEQYF.